These T cell receptor beta chains were read from a single sample in a study of beta chain features in type 1 diabetes. Here immunoSEQ multiplex PCR was the method, and the copy in TCRdb shows in-frame clones only, minus some. The data hold around 250,000 clones, with 27% observed a single time. The sequenced sample consisted of central memory CD4+ T cells from blood. These receptors originate from a young man in good health. CDR3s include the opening cysteine and the closing phenylalanine or tryptophan. The D gene is left open where the match is weak. Size is stated for part of the rows, as once, few or many counts, or as a class when the clone is expanded.

j_call v_call d_call clone_size cdr3_aa cdr3_nt
TRBJ2-6 TRBV18 TRBD2 . CASSPPGGYGANVLTF TGTGCCAGCTCACCACCGGGAGGGTACGGGGCCAACGTCCTGACTTTC
TRBJ1-2 TRBV18 . . CASSPGNYGYTF TGTGCCAGCTCACCTGGAAACTATGGCTACACCTTC
TRBJ2-7 TRBV5-4 . . CASSLASGGEQYF TGTGCCAGCAGCTTGGCCTCTGGCGGCGAGCAGTACTTC
TRBJ2-7 TRBV2 TRBD2 . CASSELAVYEQYF TGTGCCAGCAGTGAACTAGCGGTCTACGAGCAGTACTTC
TRBJ1-2 TRBV5-4 TRBD1 . CASSEGQGSDYTF TGTGCCAGCAGCGAGGGACAGGGGAGCGACTACACCTTC
TRBJ2-4 TRBV4-3 . . CASSQETKNIQYF TGCGCCAGCAGCCAAGAGACGAAAAACATTCAGTACTTC
TRBJ1-2 TRBV28 . few CASSFRQFGYTF TGTGCCAGCAGTTTCAGACAGTTTGGCTACACCTTC
TRBJ2-1 TRBV6-1 TRBD1 . CASSVPRDSRSSYNEQFF TGTGCCAGCAGTGTTCCCCGGGACAGCCGAAGCTCCTACAATGAGCAGTTCTTC
TRBJ2-3 TRBV5-1 . . CATRPTLLDTQYF TGCGCCACCCGCCCGACGTTGTTGGATACGCAGTATTTT
TRBJ2-5 TRBV7-2 . few CASSSSFGVTQETQYF TGTGCCAGCAGCTCCTCCTTTGGGGTCACCCAAGAGACCCAGTACTTC
TRBJ2-7 TRBV28 TRBD1 . CASRRQGVYEQYF TGTGCCAGCAGACGACAGGGGGTCTACGAGCAGTACTTC
TRBJ2-1 TRBV7-9 TRBD1 many CASSIQPGTGGKGEQFF TGTGCCAGCAGCATCCAACCCGGGACAGGGGGGAAGGGTGAGCAGTTCTTC
TRBJ1-6 TRBV6-5 . . CASSYSSTRGNSPLHF TGTGCCAGCAGTTACTCGTCGACAAGAGGCAATTCACCCCTCCACTTT
TRBJ2-7 TRBV30 TRBD1 few CAWTLGTGLAYEQYF TGTGCCTGGACCCTCGGGACAGGACTTGCCTACGAGCAGTACTTC
TRBJ2-6 TRBV15 . . CATSRSSQVSGANVLTF TGTGCCACCAGCAGATCCTCACAGGTCTCTGGGGCCAACGTCCTGACTTTC
TRBJ2-5 TRBV29-1 . . CSGIQETQYF TGCAGCGGGATACAAGAGACCCAGTACTTC
TRBJ1-1 TRBV7-9 . few CASSQPESHGGFKAFF TGTGCCAGCAGCCAACCGGAGTCGCACGGAGGTTTTAAAGCTTTCTTT
TRBJ1-2 TRBV20-1 . . CSANDEPGYTF TGCAGTGCCAACGATGAACCCGGCTACACCTTC
TRBJ2-5 TRBV11-3 . . CASSSRWGETQYF TGTGCCAGCAGCTCCCGCTGGGGGGAGACCCAGTACTTC
TRBJ2-1 TRBV2 . few CATSGDSYNEQFF TGTGCCACCTCGGGAGACTCCTACAATGAGCAGTTCTTC
TRBJ2-1 TRBV5-1 TRBD2 . CASSLALLAGTGEQFF TGCGCCAGCAGCTTGGCCCTACTAGCGGGAACTGGTGAGCAGTTCTTC
TRBJ2-3 TRBV5-6 . once CASSFGSTDTQYF TGTGCCAGCAGCTTTGGTAGCACAGATACGCAGTATTTT
TRBJ2-3 TRBV29-1 . . CSSDGGTDTQYF TGCAGCTCCGATGGAGGGACAGATACGCAGTATTTT
TRBJ2-3 TRBV14 TRBD1 few CASSHQGVGTDTQYF TGTGCCAGCAGCCACCAGGGGGTCGGTACAGATACGCAGTATTTT
TRBJ2-7 TRBV6-5 . . CASSLGGSEQYF TGTGCCAGCAGTTTAGGCGGCTCCGAGCAGTACTTC
TRBJ2-3 TRBV4-1 TRBD2 . CASSQGSGSGGTDTQYF TGCGCCAGCAGCCAGGGCTCGGGGAGCGGGGGGACTGATACGCAGTATTTT
TRBJ2-5 TRBV6-5 TRBD2 . CASRVAGLETQYF TGTGCCAGCAGGGTAGCGGGACTGGAGACCCAGTACTTC
TRBJ2-7 TRBV29-1 TRBD1 . CSAMGQGAYEQYF TGCAGCGCTATGGGACAGGGAGCCTACGAGCAGTACTTC
TRBJ2-2 TRBV19 . few CASRSDTGELFF TGTGCCAGTCGGTCCGACACCGGGGAGCTGTTTTTT
TRBJ2-7 TRBV4-3 . . CASSQDIPYEQYF TGCGCCAGCAGCCAAGATATCCCCTACGAGCAGTACTTC
TRBJ1-1 TRBV30 . few CAWKDNTEAFF TGTGCCTGGAAGGATAACACTGAAGCTTTCTTT
TRBJ1-6 TRBV4-2 TRBD1 . CASSQDRDRANSPLHF TGTGCCAGCAGCCAAGATCGGGACAGGGCTAATTCACCCCTCCACTTT
TRBJ2-3 TRBV5-1 . . CASIGTATDTQYF TGCGCCAGCATCGGGACCGCCACAGATACGCAGTATTTT
TRBJ1-2 TRBV13 . . CASSRLGESYGYTF TGTGCCAGCAGCCGGCTCGGGGAAAGCTATGGCTACACCTTC
TRBJ1-1 TRBV13 . . CASSLRGRNTEAFF TGTGCCAGCAGCTTAAGGGGGAGAAACACTGAAGCTTTCTTT
TRBJ1-1 TRBV6-1 . few CASSGHTEAFF TGTGCCAGCAGTGGACACACTGAAGCTTTCTTT
TRBJ2-1 TRBV11-2 TRBD1 many CASSRDRENEQFF TGTGCCAGCAGTCGGGACAGGGAAAATGAGCAGTTCTTC
TRBJ2-7 TRBV29-1 . . CSVERHPGAGEQYF TGCAGCGTTGAACGTCATCCAGGGGCAGGGGAGCAGTACTTC
TRBJ1-1 TRBV29-1 . . CSAGAPGQQNTEAFF TGCAGCGCAGGAGCCCCTGGACAGCAGAACACTGAAGCTTTCTTT
TRBJ2-7 TRBV28 TRBD2 many CASRPETSVYEQYF TGTGCCAGCAGGCCCGAGACTAGCGTCTACGAGCAGTACTTC
TRBJ2-3 TRBV10-3 TRBD1 few CAFRKGQNTDTQYF TGTGCCTTCCGGAAGGGACAGAACACAGATACGCAGTATTTT
TRBJ2-5 TRBV25-1 . few CASSEASWGGWVETQYF TGTGCCAGCAGTGAAGCATCGTGGGGCGGATGGGTGGAGACCCAGTACTTC
TRBJ2-7 TRBV28 . few CASSFTREQYF TGTGCCAGCAGTTTCACGAGGGAGCAGTACTTC
TRBJ2-5 TRBV4-2 . . CASSLPYSGQETQYF TGTGCCAGCAGCTTGCCCTACTCAGGTCAAGAGACCCAGTACTTC
TRBJ2-1 TRBV27 TRBD2 . CASSRLAGNNYNEQFF TGTGCCAGCTCTAGACTAGCGGGAAACAATTACAATGAGCAGTTCTTC
TRBJ1-6 TRBV15 . . CATSLAGGKVPLHF TGTGCCACCAGCCTCGCCGGGGGGAAGGTTCCCCTCCACTTT
TRBJ2-1 TRBV27 . . CASSLRGASYNEQFF TGTGCCAGCAGTTTACGGGGGGCCTCTTACAATGAGCAGTTCTTC
TRBJ1-5 TRBV19 TRBD1 . CASHPGQGAEQPQHF TGTGCCAGCCACCCCGGACAGGGGGCTGAACAGCCCCAGCATTTT
TRBJ2-3 TRBV15 TRBD1 . CATSRPGQGATTQYF TGTGCCACCAGCAGGCCGGGACAGGGGGCAACAACGCAGTATTTT
TRBJ2-1 TRBV19 TRBD2 few CASSMREIGNEQFF TGTGCCAGTAGTATGCGGGAGATAGGCAATGAGCAGTTCTTC
TRBJ1-1 TRBV30 TRBD1 . CAWSSRDRAYTEAFF TGTGCCTGGAGTAGCCGGGACAGGGCTTACACTGAAGCTTTCTTT
TRBJ1-5 TRBV4-3 . few CASSQDPQWGDSNQPQHF TGCGCCAGCAGCCAAGATCCCCAGTGGGGAGATAGCAATCAGCCCCAGCATTTT
TRBJ2-7 TRBV11-3 TRBD2 . CASSLGSGEYEQYF TGTGCCAGCAGCTTGGGAAGCGGGGAGTACGAGCAGTACTTC
TRBJ2-3 TRBV28 TRBD2 once CASTSGRDTQYF TGTGCCAGCACCAGCGGGAGGGATACGCAGTATTTT
TRBJ1-1 TRBV11-2 . . CASSSRGDTEAFF TGTGCCAGCAGCTCCCGTGGGGACACTGAAGCTTTCTTT
TRBJ1-5 TRBV13 . few CASSLDRDQPQHF TGTGCCAGCAGCTTAGACAGGGATCAGCCCCAGCATTTT